This TCR beta chain derives from a study of control samples from healthy donors and cancer patients. Trimming stripped 2 bases from V and 5 bases from J, with 10 bases between. Germline lookup yields CDR1 MRHNA and CDR2 SNTAGT. This CDR3 is built from 13 residues. TCRdb keeps only in-frame clones here, not all; method: immunoSEQ multiplex PCR. The repertoire has around 94,000 clones, around 86% of them found once; the top ten carry roughly 1.2%. The specimen was blood. The TCR sequence derives from a woman aged 45-59 years in good health. The chain joins TRBV6-4 to TRBJ2-7, with D tentatively TRBD2 (5 bases). The DNA of the CDR3 is TGTGCCAGCAGTGACGCCCCCGGGGACGAGCAGTACTTC. Translated, it gives CASSDAPGDEQYF.